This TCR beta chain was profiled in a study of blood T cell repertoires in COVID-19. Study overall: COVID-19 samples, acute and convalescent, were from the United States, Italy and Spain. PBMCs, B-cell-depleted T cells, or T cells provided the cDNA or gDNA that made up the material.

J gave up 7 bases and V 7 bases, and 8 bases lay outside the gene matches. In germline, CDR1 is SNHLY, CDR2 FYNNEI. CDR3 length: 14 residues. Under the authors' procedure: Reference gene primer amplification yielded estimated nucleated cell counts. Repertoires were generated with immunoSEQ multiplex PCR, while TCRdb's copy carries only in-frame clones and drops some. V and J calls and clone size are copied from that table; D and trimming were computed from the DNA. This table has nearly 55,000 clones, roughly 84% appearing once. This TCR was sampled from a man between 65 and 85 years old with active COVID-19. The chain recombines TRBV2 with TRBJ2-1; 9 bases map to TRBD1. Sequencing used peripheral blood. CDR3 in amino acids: CASKGTGSPNEQFF. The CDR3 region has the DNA TGTGCCAGCAAGGGGACAGGGTCACCAAATGAGCAGTTCTTC.